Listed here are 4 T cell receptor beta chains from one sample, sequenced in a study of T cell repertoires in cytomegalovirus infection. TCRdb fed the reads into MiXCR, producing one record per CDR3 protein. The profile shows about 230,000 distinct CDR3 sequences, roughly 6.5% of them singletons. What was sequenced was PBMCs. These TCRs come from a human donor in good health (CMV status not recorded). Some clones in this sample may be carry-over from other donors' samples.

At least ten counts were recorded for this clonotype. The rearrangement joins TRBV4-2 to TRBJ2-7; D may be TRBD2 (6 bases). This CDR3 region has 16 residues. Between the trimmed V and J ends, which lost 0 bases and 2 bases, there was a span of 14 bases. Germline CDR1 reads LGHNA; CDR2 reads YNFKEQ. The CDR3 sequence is CASSQEAAGLTYEQYF. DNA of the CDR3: TGTGCCAGCAGCCAAGAAGCGGCGGGATTAACCTACGAGCAGTACTTC.

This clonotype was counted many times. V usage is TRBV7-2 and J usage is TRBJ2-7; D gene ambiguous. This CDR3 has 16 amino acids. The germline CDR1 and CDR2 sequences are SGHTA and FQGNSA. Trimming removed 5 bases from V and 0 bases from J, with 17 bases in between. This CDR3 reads CASSRTSVELSYEQYF. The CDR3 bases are TGTGCCAGCAGCCGGACCTCGGTAGAACTCTCCTACGAGCAGTACTTC.

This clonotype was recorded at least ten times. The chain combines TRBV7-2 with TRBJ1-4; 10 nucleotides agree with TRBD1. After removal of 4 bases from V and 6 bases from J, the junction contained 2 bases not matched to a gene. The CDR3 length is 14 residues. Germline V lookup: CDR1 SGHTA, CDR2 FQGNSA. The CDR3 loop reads CASSSGTGDEKLFF. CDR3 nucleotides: TGTGCCAGCAGCTCCGGGACAGGGGATGAAAAACTGTTTTTT.

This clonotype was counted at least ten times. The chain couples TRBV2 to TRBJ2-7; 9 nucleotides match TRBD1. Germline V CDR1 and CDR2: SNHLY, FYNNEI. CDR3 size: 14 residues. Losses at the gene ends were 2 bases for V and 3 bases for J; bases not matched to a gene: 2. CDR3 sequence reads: CASSEMTGGYEQYF. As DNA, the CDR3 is TGTGCCAGCAGTGAAATGACAGGGGGCTACGAGCAGTACTTC. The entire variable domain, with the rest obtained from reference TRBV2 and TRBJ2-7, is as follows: EPEVTQTPSHQVTQMGQEVILRCVPISNHLYFYWYRQILGQKVEFLVSFYNNEISEKSEIFDDQFSVERPDGSNFTLKIRSTKLEDSAMYFCASSEMTGGYEQYFGPGTRLTVT.